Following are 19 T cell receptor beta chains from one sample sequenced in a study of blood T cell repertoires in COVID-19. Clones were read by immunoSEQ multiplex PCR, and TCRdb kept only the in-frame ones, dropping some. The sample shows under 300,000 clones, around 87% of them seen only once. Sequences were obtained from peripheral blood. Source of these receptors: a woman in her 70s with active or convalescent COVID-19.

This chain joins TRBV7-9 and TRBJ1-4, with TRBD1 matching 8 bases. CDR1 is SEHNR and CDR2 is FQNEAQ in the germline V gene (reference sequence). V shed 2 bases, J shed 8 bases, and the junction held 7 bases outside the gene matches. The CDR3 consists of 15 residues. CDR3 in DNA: TGTGCCAGCAGCTTAAGGGACACAGGGGGAGAAAAACTGTTTTTT. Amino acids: CASSLRDTGGEKLFF.

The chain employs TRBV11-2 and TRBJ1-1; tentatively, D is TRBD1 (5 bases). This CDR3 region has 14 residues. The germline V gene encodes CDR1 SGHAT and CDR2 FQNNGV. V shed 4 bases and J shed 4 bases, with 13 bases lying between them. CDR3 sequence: CASSSQGGATEAFF. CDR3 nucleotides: TGTGCCAGCAGCTCCCAGGGAGGCGCCACTGAAGCTTTCTTT.

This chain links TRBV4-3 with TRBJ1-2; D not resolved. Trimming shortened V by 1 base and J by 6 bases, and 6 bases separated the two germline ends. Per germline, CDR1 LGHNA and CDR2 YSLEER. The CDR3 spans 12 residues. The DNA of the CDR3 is TGCGCCAGCAGCCAAGCCGAGAATGGCTACACCTTC. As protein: CASSQAENGYTF.

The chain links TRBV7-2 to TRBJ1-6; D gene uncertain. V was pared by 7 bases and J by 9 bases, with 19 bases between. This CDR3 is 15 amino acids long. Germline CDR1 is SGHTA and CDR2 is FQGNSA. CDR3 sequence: CASTQSSGGSSPLHF. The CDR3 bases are TGTGCCAGCACCCAGAGCTCCGGTGGGAGTTCACCCCTCCACTTT.

CDR3 region: CASRSSGGYTGELFF. CDR3 nucleotides: TGCGCCAGCAGGAGTAGCGGGGGGTACACCGGGGAGCTGTTTTTT. The chain combines TRBV5-1 with TRBJ2-2, with 10 bases matching TRBD2. The germline CDR1 and CDR2 sequences are SGHRS and YFSETQ. The CDR3 runs 15 residues. With V trimmed by 5 bases and J by 3 bases, 4 bases remained unmatched.

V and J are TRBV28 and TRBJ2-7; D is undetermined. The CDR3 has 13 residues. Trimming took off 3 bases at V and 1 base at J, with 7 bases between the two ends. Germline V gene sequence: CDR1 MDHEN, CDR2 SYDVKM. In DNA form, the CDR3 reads TGTGCCAGCAGTTTGGCAGGATCCTACGAGCAGTACTTC. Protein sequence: CASSLAGSYEQYF.

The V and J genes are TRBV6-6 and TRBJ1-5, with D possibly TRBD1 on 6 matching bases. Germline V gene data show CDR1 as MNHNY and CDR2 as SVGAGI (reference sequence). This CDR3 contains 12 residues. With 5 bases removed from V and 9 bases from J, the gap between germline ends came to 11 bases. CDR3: CASSPGVGPQHF. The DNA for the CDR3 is TGTGCCAGCAGTCCAGGGGTAGGGCCCCAGCATTTT.

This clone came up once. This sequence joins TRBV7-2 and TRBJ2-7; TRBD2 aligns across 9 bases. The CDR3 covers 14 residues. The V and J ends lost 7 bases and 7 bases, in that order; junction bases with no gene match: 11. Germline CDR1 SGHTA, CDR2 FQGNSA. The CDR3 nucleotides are TGTGCCAGCACCCCCGGCGGGGGGGCGATTGAGCAGTACTTC. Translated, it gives CASTPGGGAIEQYF.

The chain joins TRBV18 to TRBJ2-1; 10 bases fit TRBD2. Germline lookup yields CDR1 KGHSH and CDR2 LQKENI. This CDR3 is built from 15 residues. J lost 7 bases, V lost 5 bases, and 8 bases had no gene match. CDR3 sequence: CASSVTSGVSNEQFF. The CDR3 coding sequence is TGTGCCAGCTCAGTCACTAGCGGGGTCTCAAATGAGCAGTTCTTC.

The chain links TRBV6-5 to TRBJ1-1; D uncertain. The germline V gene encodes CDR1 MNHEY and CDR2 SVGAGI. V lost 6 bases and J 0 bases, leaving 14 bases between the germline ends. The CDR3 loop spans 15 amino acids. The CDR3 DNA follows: TGTGCCAGCAGCTTACGCGCAGGCATGAACACTGAAGCTTTCTTT. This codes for CASSLRAGMNTEAFF.

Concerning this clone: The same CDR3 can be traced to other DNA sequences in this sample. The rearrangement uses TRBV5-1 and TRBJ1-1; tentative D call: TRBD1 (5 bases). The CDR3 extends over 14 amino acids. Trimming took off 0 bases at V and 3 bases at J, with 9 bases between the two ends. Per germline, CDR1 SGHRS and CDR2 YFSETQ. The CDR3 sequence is CASSLAGGDTEAFF. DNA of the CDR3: TGCGCCAGCAGCTTGGCGGGAGGGGACACTGAAGCTTTCTTT.

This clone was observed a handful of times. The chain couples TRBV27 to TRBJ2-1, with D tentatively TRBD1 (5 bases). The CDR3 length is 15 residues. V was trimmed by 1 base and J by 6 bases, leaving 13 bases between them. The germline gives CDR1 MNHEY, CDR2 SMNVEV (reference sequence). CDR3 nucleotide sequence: TGTGCCAGCAGTTTATATACAGGAGCTGGCAATGAGCAGTTCTTC. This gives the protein CASSLYTGAGNEQFF.

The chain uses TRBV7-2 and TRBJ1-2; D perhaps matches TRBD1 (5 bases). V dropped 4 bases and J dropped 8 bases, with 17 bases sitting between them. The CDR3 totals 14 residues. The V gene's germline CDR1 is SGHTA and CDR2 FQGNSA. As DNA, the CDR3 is TGTGCCAGCAGCTCCCTGGGGGGGAGGACGGGCTACACCTTC. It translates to CASSSLGGRTGYTF.

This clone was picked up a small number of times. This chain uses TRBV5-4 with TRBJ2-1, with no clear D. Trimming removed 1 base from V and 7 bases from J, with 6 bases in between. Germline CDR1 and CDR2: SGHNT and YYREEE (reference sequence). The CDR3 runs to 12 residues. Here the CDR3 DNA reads TGTGCCAGCAGCTTGAACACAAATGAGCAGTTCTTC. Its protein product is CASSLNTNEQFF.

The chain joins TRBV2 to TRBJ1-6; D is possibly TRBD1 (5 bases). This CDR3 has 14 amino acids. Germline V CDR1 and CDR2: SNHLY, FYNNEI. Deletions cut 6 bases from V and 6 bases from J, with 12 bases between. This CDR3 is CASSDDRINSPLHF. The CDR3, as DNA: TGTGCCAGCAGCGATGACAGAATTAATTCACCCCTCCACTTT. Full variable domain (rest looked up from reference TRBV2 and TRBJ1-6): EPEVTQTPSHQVTQMGQEVILRCVPISNHLYFYWYRQILGQKVEFLVSFYNNEISEKSEIFDDQFSVERPDGSNFTLKIRSTKLEDSAMYFCASSDDRINSPLHFGNGTRLTVT.

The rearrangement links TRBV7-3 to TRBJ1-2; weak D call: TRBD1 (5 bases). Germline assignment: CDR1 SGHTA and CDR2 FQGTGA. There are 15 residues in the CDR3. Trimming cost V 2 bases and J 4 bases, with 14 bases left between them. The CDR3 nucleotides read TGTGCCAGCAGCTTATACAGAGGGGAGGCCTATGGCTACACCTTC. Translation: CASSLYRGEAYGYTF.

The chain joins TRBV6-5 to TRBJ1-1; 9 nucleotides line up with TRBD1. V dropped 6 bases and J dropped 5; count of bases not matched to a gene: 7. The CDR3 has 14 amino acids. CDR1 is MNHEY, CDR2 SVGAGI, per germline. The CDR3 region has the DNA TGTGCCAGCAGCATTACGGACAGGGGTACTGAAGCTTTCTTT. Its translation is CASSITDRGTEAFF.

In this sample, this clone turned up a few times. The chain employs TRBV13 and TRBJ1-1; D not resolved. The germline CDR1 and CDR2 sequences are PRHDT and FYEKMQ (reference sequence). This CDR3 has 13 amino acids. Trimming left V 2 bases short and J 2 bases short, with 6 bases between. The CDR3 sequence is CASSLPGNTEAFF. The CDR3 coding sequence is TGTGCCAGCAGCTTACCGGGAAACACTGAAGCTTTCTTT.

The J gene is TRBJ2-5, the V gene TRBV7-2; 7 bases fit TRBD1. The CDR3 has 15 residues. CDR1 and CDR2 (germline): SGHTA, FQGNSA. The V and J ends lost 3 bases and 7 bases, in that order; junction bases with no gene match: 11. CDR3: CASSLDRWGSGTQYF. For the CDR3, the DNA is TGTGCCAGCAGCTTGGACAGGTGGGGAAGTGGGACCCAGTACTTC.